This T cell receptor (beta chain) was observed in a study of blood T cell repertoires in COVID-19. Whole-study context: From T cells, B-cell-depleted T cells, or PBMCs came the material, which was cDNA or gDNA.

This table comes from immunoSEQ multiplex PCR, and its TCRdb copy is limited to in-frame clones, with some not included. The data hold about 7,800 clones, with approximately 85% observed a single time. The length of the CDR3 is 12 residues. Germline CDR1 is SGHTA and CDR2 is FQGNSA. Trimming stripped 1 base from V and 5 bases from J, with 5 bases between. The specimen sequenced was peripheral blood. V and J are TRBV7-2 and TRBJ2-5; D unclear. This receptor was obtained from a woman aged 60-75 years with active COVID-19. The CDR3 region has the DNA TGTGCCAGCAGCTTAGTTGGCGAGACCCAGTACTTC. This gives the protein CASSLVGETQYF.